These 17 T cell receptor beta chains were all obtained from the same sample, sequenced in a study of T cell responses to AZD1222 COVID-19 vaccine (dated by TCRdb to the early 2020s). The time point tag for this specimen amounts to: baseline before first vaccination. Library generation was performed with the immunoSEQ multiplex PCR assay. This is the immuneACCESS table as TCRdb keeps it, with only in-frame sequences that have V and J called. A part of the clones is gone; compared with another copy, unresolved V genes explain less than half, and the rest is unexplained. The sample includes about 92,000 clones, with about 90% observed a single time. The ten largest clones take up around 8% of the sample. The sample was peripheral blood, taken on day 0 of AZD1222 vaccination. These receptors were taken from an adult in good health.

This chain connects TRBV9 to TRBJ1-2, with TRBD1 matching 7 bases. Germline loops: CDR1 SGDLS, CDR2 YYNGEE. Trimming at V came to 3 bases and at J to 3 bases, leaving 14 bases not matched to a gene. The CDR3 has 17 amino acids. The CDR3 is CASSERSYTQGDYGYTF. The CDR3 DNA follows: TGTGCCAGCAGCGAGCGATCCTATACCCAGGGGGACTATGGCTACACCTTC.

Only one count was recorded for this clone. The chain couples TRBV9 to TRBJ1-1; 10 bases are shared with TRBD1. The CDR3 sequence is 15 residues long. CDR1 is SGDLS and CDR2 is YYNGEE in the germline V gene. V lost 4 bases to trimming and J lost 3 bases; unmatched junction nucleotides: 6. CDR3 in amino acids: CASSPRQGAYTEAFF. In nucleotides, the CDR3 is TGTGCCAGCAGCCCCCGACAGGGGGCGTACACTGAAGCTTTCTTT.

CDR3 coding DNA: TGTGCCAGCAGTGATCTAGCGGGGGGGCCGGCCGAGCAGTTCTTC. Protein: CASSDLAGGPAEQFF. This chain connects TRBV2 to TRBJ2-1; TRBD2 matches 12 bases. Looked up from germline, CDR1 is SNHLY and CDR2 is FYNNEI. Trimming removed 3 bases from V and 10 bases from J; junction bases left unmatched: 7. This CDR3 contains 15 residues.

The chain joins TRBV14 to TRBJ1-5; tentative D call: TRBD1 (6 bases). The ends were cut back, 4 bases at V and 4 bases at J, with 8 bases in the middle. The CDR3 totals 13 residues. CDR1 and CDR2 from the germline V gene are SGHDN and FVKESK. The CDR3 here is CASSRQGNQPQHF. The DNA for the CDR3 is TGTGCCAGCAGCCGTCAGGGGAATCAGCCCCAGCATTTT.

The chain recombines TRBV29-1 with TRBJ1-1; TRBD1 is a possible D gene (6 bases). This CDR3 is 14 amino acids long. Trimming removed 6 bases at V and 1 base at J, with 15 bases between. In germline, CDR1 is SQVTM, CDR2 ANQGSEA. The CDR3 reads CSVQQGSPNTEAFF. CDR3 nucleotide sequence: TGCAGCGTGCAACAGGGAAGCCCGAACACTGAAGCTTTCTTT.

Here the CDR3 DNA reads TGTGCCAGCAGCCTCCGGCCGCTAGTTCTTCTTAGGAATGAGCAGTTCTTC. It encodes CASSLRPLVLLRNEQFF. V gene TRBV9 combines with J gene TRBJ2-1, with D unresolved. V gave up 4 bases and J gave up 7 bases, with 24 bases separating them. CDR1 SGDLS and CDR2 YYNGEE come from the germline V gene. The CDR3 runs 17 residues.

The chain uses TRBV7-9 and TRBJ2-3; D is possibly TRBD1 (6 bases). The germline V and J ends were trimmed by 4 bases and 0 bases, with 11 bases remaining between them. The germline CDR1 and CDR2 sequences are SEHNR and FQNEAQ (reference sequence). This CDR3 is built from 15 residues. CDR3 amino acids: CASSSTGPSTDTQYF. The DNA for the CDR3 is TGTGCCAGCAGCTCCACAGGGCCCAGCACAGATACGCAGTATTTT.

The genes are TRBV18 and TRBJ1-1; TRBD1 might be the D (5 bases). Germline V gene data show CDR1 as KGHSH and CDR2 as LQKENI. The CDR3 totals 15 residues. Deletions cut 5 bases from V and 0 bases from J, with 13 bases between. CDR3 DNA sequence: TGTGCCAGCTCATCAACCGGGACGGTGAACACTGAAGCTTTCTTT. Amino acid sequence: CASSSTGTVNTEAFF. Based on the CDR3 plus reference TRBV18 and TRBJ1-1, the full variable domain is NAGVMQNPRHLVRRRGQEARLRCSPMKGHSHVYWYRQLPEEGLKFMVYLQKENIIDESGMPKERFSAEFPKEGPSILRIQQVVRGDSAAYFCASSSTGTVNTEAFFGQGTRLTVV.

The CDR3 reads CASSPQPERNQPQHF. In DNA, the CDR3 is TGTGCCAGCTCACCACAGCCTGAGCGCAATCAGCCCCAGCATTTT. The chain carries TRBV18 and TRBJ1-5, with D uncertain. The CDR3 covers 15 residues. Germline V lookup: CDR1 KGHSH, CDR2 LQKENI. Trimming cost V 1 base and J 2 bases, with 9 bases left between them.

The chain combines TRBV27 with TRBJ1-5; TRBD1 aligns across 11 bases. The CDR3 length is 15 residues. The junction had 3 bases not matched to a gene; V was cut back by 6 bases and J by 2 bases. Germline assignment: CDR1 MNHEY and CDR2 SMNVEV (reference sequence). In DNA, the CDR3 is TGTGCCAGCAGCCAGGGACAGGGGGGCAATCAGCCCCAGCATTTT. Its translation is CASSQGQGGNQPQHF.

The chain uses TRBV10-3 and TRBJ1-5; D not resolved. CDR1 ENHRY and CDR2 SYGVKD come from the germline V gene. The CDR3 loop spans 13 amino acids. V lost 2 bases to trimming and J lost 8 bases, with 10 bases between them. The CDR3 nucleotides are TGTGCCATCAGTGAGCGCGTTAGAGAGCCCCAGCATTTT. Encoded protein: CAISERVREPQHF.

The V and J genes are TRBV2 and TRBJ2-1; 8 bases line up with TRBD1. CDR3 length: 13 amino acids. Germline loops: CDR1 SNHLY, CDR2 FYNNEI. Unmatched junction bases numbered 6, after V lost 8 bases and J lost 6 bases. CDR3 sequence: CASGQGEVNEQFF. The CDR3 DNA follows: TGTGCCAGCGGACAGGGCGAGGTCAATGAGCAGTTCTTC.

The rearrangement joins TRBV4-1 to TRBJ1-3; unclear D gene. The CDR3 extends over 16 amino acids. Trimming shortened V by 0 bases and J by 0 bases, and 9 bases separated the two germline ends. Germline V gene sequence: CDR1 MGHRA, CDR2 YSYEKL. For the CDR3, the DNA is TGCGCCAGCAGCCAAGAGCGGGCCAACTCTGGAAACACCATATATTTT. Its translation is CASSQERANSGNTIYF.

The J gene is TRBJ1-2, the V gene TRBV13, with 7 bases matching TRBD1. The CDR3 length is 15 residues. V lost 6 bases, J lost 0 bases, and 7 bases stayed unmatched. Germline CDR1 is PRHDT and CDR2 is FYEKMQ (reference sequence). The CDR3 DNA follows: TGTGCCAGCAGATCGGGACAGAAGTCTAACTATGGCTACACCTTC. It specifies CASRSGQKSNYGYTF.

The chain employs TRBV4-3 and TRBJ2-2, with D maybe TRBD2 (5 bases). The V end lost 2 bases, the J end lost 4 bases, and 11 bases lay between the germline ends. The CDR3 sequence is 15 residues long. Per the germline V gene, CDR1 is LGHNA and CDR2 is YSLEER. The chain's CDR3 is CASSQLAMLTGELFF. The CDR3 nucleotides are TGCGCCAGCAGCCAACTAGCAATGCTCACCGGGGAGCTGTTTTTT.

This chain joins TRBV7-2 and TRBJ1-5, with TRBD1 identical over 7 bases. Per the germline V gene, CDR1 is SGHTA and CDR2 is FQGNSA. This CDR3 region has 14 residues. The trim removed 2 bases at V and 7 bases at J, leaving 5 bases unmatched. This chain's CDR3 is CASSLRGQGQPQHF. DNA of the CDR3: TGTGCCAGCAGCTTAAGGGGGCAAGGGCAGCCCCAGCATTTT.

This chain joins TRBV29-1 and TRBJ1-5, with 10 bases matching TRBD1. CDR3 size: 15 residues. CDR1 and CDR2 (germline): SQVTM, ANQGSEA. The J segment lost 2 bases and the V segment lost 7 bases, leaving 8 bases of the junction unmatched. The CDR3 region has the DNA TGCAGCGCCCAGACAGGGGGCGCGGGCAATCAGCCCCAGCATTTT. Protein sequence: CSAQTGGAGNQPQHF.